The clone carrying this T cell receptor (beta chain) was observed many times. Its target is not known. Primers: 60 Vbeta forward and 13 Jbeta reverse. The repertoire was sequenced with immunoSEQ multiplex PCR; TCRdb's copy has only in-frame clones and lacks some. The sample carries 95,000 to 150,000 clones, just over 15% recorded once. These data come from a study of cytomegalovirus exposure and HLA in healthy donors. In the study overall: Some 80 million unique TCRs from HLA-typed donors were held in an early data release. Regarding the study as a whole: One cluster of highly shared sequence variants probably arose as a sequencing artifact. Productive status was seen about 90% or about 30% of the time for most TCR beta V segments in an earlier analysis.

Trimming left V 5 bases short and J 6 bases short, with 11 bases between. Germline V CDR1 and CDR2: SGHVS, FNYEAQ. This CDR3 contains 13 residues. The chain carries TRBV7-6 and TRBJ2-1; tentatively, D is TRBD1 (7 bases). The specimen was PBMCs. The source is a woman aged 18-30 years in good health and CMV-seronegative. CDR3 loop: CASSPGGGNEQFF. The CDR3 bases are TGTGCCAGCAGCCCAGGGGGAGGCAATGAGCAGTTCTTC.